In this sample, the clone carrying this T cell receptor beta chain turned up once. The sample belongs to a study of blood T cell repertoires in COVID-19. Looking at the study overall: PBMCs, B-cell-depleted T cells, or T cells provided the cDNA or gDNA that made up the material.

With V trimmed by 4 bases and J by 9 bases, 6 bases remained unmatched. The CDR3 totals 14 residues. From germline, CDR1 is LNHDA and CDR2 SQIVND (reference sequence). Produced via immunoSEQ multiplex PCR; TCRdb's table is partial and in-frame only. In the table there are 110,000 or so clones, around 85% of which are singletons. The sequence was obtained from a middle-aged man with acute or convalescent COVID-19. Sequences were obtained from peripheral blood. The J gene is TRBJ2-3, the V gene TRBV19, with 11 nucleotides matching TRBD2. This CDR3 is CASSKASGGTTQYF. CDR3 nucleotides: TGTGCCAGTAGTAAGGCTAGCGGGGGGACGACGCAGTATTTT.